This T cell receptor (beta chain) was identified during a study of vaccination effects on CD4 cells after COVID-19. Study-level background: Every participant took two doses of the BNT162b2 or mRNA-1273 vaccine.

With the ViraFEST assay, the study expanded antigen-specific CD4+ T cells using viral peptide pools, then sequenced them. Isolation of CD4+ T cells took place after approximately 10 days of culture. Among the vaccine recipients, none had a prior SARS-CoV-2 infection, and nucleocapsid antibodies were negative. Broader study findings: The study enrolled few convalescent patients and sampled no early post-infection timepoints. Long after vaccination, the clones induced by infection and by vaccine shrank markedly in size.

This table comes from immunoSEQ multiplex PCR, and its TCRdb copy is limited to in-frame clones, with some not included. Altogether fewer than 65,000 clones are present, around 75% being singletons, with the ten largest covering around 3.8%. This clone has only a few counts. Its antigen is not identified. The sequencing here drew on CD4+ T cells from PBMCs cultured with HCoV-OC43 spike peptides, taken before COVID-19 vaccination. Sample subset: HCoV-OC43 spike overlapping peptide pool stimulation. The receptor was isolated from a human donor who received a COVID-19 vaccine.

CDR3 protein: CASSPQGGSNQPQHF. For the CDR3, the DNA is TGCGCCAGCAGCCCTCAGGGGGGCAGCAATCAGCCCCAGCATTTT. This chain connects TRBV4-3 to TRBJ1-5; TRBD1 matches 7 bases. V lost 4 bases and J lost 1; bases outside the gene matches: 4. CDR3 length: 15 residues. The V gene's germline CDR1 is LGHNA and CDR2 YSLEER.